Listed here are 5 T cell receptor beta chains from one sample, sequenced in a study of cytomegalovirus exposure and HLA in healthy donors. With 60 Vbeta and 13 Jbeta primers, the PCR was carried out. The assay was immunoSEQ multiplex PCR, and TCRdb's table has in-frame clones only and misses some. Of approximately 190,000 clones in the sample, over 70% are singletons; the top ten hold 1.5% to 2%. Sequencing was done on a sample of PBMCs. All receptors come from a man aged 35-49 years in good health and CMV-seropositive.

V gene TRBV6-1 combines with J gene TRBJ1-1, with D possibly matching TRBD1 (5 bases). Trimming stripped 6 bases from V and 6 bases from J, with 14 bases between. The CDR3 loop spans 13 amino acids. Germline CDR1 MNHNS, CDR2 SASEGT. CDR3 amino acids: CASSQRGDAEAFF. The CDR3 DNA reads as TGTGCCAGCAGCCAACGGGGGGACGCTGAAGCTTTCTTT.

V usage is TRBV7-9 and J usage is TRBJ2-1; 10 nucleotides match TRBD1. The V segment lost 3 bases and the J segment 5 bases; nucleotides outside the gene matches: 4. The CDR3 has 15 residues. Germline CDR1 SEHNR, CDR2 FQNEAQ (reference sequence). The CDR3 bases are TGTGCCAGCAGCTTGGGGACAGGGGTAGACAATGAGCAGTTCTTC. The encoded protein is CASSLGTGVDNEQFF.

V gene TRBV10-3 combines with J gene TRBJ1-4, with a tentative D call TRBD1 (6 bases). V was shortened by 8 bases and J by 8 bases, with 12 bases between the two germline ends. From germline, CDR1 is ENHRY and CDR2 SYGVKD. The CDR3 totals 12 residues. The DNA of the CDR3 is TGTGCCATCGGGGGGGGGCAGGAAAAACTGTTTTTT. Protein product: CAIGGGQEKLFF.

This clone was seen a few times. The rearrangement links TRBV6-5 to TRBJ2-1, with 7 bases matching TRBD2. Per germline, CDR1 MNHEY and CDR2 SVGAGI. This CDR3 is 15 amino acids long. After removal of 6 bases from V and 10 bases from J, the junction contained 15 bases not matched to a gene. CDR3 nucleotide sequence: TGTGCCAGCAGCCCCCCCGGACTAGGCCGAGGAGAGCAGTTCTTC. As protein: CASSPPGLGRGEQFF.

The chain recombines TRBV4-1 with TRBJ2-1; 7 nucleotides agree with TRBD2. The CDR3 covers 15 residues. Germline CDR1 reads MGHRA; CDR2 reads YSYEKL. V lost 6 bases to trimming and J lost 7 bases; unmatched junction nucleotides: 12. Written as DNA, the CDR3 is TGCGCCAGCAGTCTCGGGGAGGGTCGGTGGAATGAGCAGTTCTTC. Translation: CASSLGEGRWNEQFF.